This entry lists 17 T cell receptor beta chains sequenced from one sample in a study of metastatic and nonmetastatic thyroid tumors. TCRdb reprocessed the PCR reads via MiXCR. The sample yields more than 20,000 clones, about a fifth seen once. The entire patient cohort was treatment-naive prior to thyroid surgery. Sequences were obtained from blood. The receptors derive from a female donor with papillary thyroid cancer or a benign thyroid nodule (not recorded which). Some clones in this sample may be carry-over from other donors' samples.

Only a few counts were recorded for this clone. V gene TRBV20-1 combines with J gene TRBJ2-1, with unresolved D. Trimming cost V 1 base and J 4 bases, with 8 bases left between them. The CDR3 length is 13 residues. Germline V gene sequence: CDR1 DFQATT, CDR2 SNEGSKA (reference sequence). CDR3 bases: TGCAGTGCTAGAGTGTCCGGATACAATGAGCAGTTCTTC. This sequence encodes CSARVSGYNEQFF.

This clone rates as medium-sized. CDR3 loop: CASTPLGWTGELFF. DNA of the CDR3: TGTGCCAGCACCCCCCTAGGGTGGACCGGGGAGCTGTTTTTT. The chain employs TRBV6-1 and TRBJ2-2; D gene unclear. CDR1 and CDR2 from the germline V gene are MNHNS and SASEGT. This CDR3 spans 14 amino acids. The V end was cut by 7 bases, the J end by 5 bases, with 14 bases between.

This clone has a count of ten or more. The rearrangement links TRBV19 to TRBJ2-7; D may be TRBD1 or TRBD2 (5 bases each). CDR1 LNHDA and CDR2 SQIVND come from the germline V gene (reference sequence). The CDR3 loop spans 14 amino acids. V was clipped by 4 bases and J by 1 base, with 11 bases between them. The CDR3 reads CASSKSGRSYEQYF. Here the CDR3 DNA reads TGTGCCAGTAGTAAGTCAGGGAGATCCTACGAGCAGTACTTC.

This clone was observed a handful of times. The V and J genes are TRBV5-1 and TRBJ1-2; no clear D. Germline V gives CDR1 SGHRS, CDR2 YFSETQ. Trimming shortened V by 5 bases and J by 7 bases, and 12 bases separated the two germline ends. The CDR3 is 12 amino acids. The CDR3, as DNA: TGCGCCAGCAGTTGGGGTTTTCTTGGCTACACCTTC. Residues: CASSWGFLGYTF. Combining the CDR3 with reference TRBV5-1 and TRBJ1-2 gives the whole variable domain KAGVTQTPRYLIKTRGQQVTLSCSPISGHRSVSWYQQTPGQGLQFLFEYFSETQRNKGNFPGRFSGRQFSNSRSEMNVSTLELGDSALYLCASSWGFLGYTFGSGTRLTVV.

In its sample, this clone was seen a few times. The chain has TRBV6-2 or TRBV6-3 and TRBJ2-3, with 7 bases matching TRBD2. The germline gives CDR1 MNHEY, CDR2 SVGEGT. The CDR3 totals 15 residues. Trimming took 0 bases from V and 2 from J; bases not matched to a gene: 2. CDR3 DNA sequence: TGTGCCAGCAGTTACTCGGCGGGGGTCACAGATACGCAGTATTTT. Translation gives CASSYSAGVTDTQYF.

This clone was observed many times. A much larger clone sits a single nucleotide away, making a read error possible. This sample includes further DNA sequences coding for the same CDR3. V is TRBV3-1 and J is TRBJ1-6; D not certain. This CDR3 comprises 14 residues. Germline CDR1 and CDR2: LGHDT and YNNKEL (reference sequence). V dropped 4 bases and J dropped 9 bases, with 13 bases sitting between them. CDR3 nucleotides: TGTGCCAGCAGCCCTCAGGAGGGTTTTTCACCCCTCCACTTT. Its protein is CASSPQEGFSPLHF.

The chain joins TRBV2 to TRBJ1-3; the D is unclear. Trimming removed 7 bases from V and 4 bases from J, with 14 bases in between. CDR3 length equals 14 residues. CDR1 and CDR2 (germline): SNHLY, FYNNEI. The CDR3 DNA is TGTGCCAGCATTGATACAGTGGGCGGAAACACCATATATTTT. Its translation: CASIDTVGGNTIYF.

Concerning this clone itself: The conserved phenylalanine or tryptophan normally closing the CDR3 is absent here, so this likely arose from a read error. The rearrangement uses TRBV27 and TRBJ1-1; 10 bases are shared with TRBD1. Germline V gives CDR1 MNHEY, CDR2 SMNVEV (reference sequence). The CDR3 length is 16 residues. The CDR3 spells CSSSPRTGGEGTEAFL. The CDR3 DNA is TGTTCCAGCAGTCCACGGACAGGGGGGGAAGGCACTGAAGCTTTCCTT.

This clone appeared once. V and J are TRBV11-2 and TRBJ2-7; TRBD2 aligns across 7 bases. V lost 0 bases to trimming and J lost 2 bases; unmatched junction nucleotides: 1. Germline V gene data show CDR1 as SGHAT and CDR2 as FQNNGV. This CDR3 spans 14 amino acids. The CDR3 sequence: CASSLDGLAYEQYF. The CDR3 region has the DNA TGTGCCAGCAGCTTAGATGGACTAGCCTACGAGCAGTACTTC.

This clone has ten or more counts. The chain is built from TRBV2 and TRBJ2-1, with 11 bases fitting TRBD1. The CDR3 consists of 15 residues. CDR1 is SNHLY, CDR2 FYNNEI, per germline. V gave up 6 bases and J gave up 13 bases; unmatched junction bases: 14. CDR3 in DNA: TGTGCCAGCAGGGCCGGGACAGGGGGTACTATCCCTCAGTTCTTC. Translating it yields CASRAGTGGTIPQFF.

The CDR3 DNA is TGCGCCAGCAGCTGGGGACTAGCAGGGAGCGGGGGAGGGGCCAACGTCCTGACTTTC. As protein: CASSWGLAGSGGGANVLTF. The chain is built from TRBV5-1 and TRBJ2-6, with TRBD2 matching 9 bases. In germline, CDR1 is SGHRS, CDR2 YFSETQ. The V gene end was trimmed by 3 bases and the J gene end by 4 bases; junction bases not matched to a gene: 14. The CDR3 covers 19 residues.

This clone was seen at least ten times. The rearrangement joins TRBV7-9 to TRBJ1-5; D remains ambiguous. Germline loops: CDR1 SEHNR, CDR2 FQNEAQ (reference sequence). Trimming shortened V by 5 bases and J by 7 bases, and 15 bases separated the two germline ends. The CDR3 is 14 amino acids. The DNA for the CDR3 is TGTGCCAGCAGCCTCGGGATTCCCGGCCAGCCCCAGCATTTT. It yields the protein CASSLGIPGQPQHF.

This clone has a handful of counts. One end of the junction is discordant with germline, which a read error may explain. V is TRBV5-1 and J is TRBJ1-3; 7 positions match TRBD1. Germline V CDR1 and CDR2: SGHRS, YFSETQ. The CDR3 sequence is 15 residues long. DNA of the CDR3: TGCGCCAGCAGCCAGGGACAGTACTCTGGAAACGCCATACATTTT. It yields the protein CASSQGQYSGNAIHF.

In this sample, this clone turned up a few times. The rearrangement links TRBV28 to TRBJ2-7; D is uncertain. Germline V gene lookup returns CDR1 MDHEN and CDR2 SYDVKM. CDR3 length: 10 amino acids. Trimming took off 7 bases at V and 10 bases at J, with 11 bases between the two ends. CDR3 residues: CASISYVQYF. The CDR3 coding sequence is TGTGCCAGCATTAGCTACGTACAGTACTTC.

This clone occurred many times. The chain joins TRBV29-1 to TRBJ2-2; 10 bases are shared with TRBD2. Germline assignment: CDR1 SQVTM and CDR2 ANQGSEA. The CDR3 is 13 residues long. V shed 6 bases and J 8 bases; nucleotides not matched to a gene: 6. The CDR3 loop is CSVGEREGGELFF. The CDR3 DNA reads TGCAGCGTCGGGGAGCGGGAGGGGGGGGAGCTGTTTTTT.

V gene TRBV12-3 or TRBV12-4 combines with J gene TRBJ1-2; tentative D call: TRBD1 (5 bases). This CDR3 is built from 11 residues. Trimming took off 8 bases at V and 8 bases at J, with 12 bases between the two ends. CDR3 DNA: TGTGCCAGCGGAAGTAGGGGAGGCTACACCTTC. Residues: CASGSRGGYTF.

This clone was picked up many times. V usage is TRBV19 and J usage is TRBJ2-7; TRBD1 might be the D (5 bases). CDR1 is LNHDA, CDR2 SQIVND, per germline (reference sequence). This CDR3 is built from 14 residues. Trimming pared 4 bases from V and 2 bases from J, leaving 12 bases between. The CDR3 DNA reads as TGTGCCAGTAGTAATCAGGGCCTCACCTACGAGCAGTACTTC. This gives the protein CASSNQGLTYEQYF. The whole variable domain, filled in from reference TRBV19 and TRBJ2-7, reads DGGITQSPKYLFRKEGQNVTLSCEQNLNHDAMYWYRQDPGQGLRLIYYSQIVNDFQKGDIAEGYSVSREKKESFPLTVTSAQKNPTAFYLCASSNQGLTYEQYFGPGTRLTVT.